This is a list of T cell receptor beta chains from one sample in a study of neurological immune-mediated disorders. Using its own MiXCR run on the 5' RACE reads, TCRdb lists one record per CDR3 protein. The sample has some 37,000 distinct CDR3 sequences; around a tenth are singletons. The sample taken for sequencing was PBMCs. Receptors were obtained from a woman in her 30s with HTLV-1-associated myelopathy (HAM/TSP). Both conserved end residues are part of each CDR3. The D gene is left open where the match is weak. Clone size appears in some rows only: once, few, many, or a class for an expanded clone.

CDR3aa: CASSPRRSGQGGHEQYF
CDR3nt: TGCGCCAGCAGCCCAAGGCGGAGCGGACAGGGGGGCCACGAGCAGTACTTC
v_gene: TRBV5-1
abundance: many
j_gene: TRBJ2-7
d_gene: TRBD1

CDR3aa: CATGTRGPQHF
CDR3nt: TGTGCCACCGGGACCCGCGGGCCCCAGCATTTT
v_gene: TRBV12-3/TRBV12-4
abundance: few
j_gene: TRBJ1-5
d_gene: .

CDR3aa: CASSTGHPYGYTF
CDR3nt: TGTGCAAGCAGTACGGGACATCCCTATGGCTACACCTTC
v_gene: TRBV6-5
abundance: once
j_gene: TRBJ1-2
d_gene: .

CDR3aa: CASSRQGYEQYF
CDR3nt: TGTGCCAGCTCTAGACAGGGCTACGAGCAGTACTTC
v_gene: TRBV27
abundance: many
j_gene: TRBJ2-7
d_gene: TRBD1

CDR3aa: CASSLYFSYGYTF
CDR3nt: TGTGCCAGCAGCTTGTATTTCAGCTATGGCTACACCTTC
v_gene: TRBV5-5
abundance: many
j_gene: TRBJ1-2
d_gene: .

CDR3aa: CASSWTGADSGANVLTF
CDR3nt: TGTGCCAGCAGCTGGACAGGGGCCGACTCTGGGGCCAACGTCCTGACTTTC
v_gene: TRBV7-9
abundance: few
j_gene: TRBJ2-6
d_gene: TRBD1

CDR3aa: CSARGSGPFGEQYF
CDR3nt: TGCAGTGCTAGAGGTTCCGGACCCTTCGGGGAGCAGTACTTC
v_gene: TRBV20-1
abundance: large
j_gene: TRBJ2-7
d_gene: .

CDR3aa: CSALQMGLAGGTDTQYF
CDR3nt: TGCAGTGCTCTACAAATGGGACTAGCGGGGGGAACAGATACGCAGTATTTT
v_gene: TRBV20-1
abundance: many
j_gene: TRBJ2-3
d_gene: TRBD2

CDR3aa: CASPVTVLGTGYTF
CDR3nt: TGCGCCAGTCCGGTGACAGTCCTTGGGACGGGCTACACCTTC
v_gene: TRBV5-1
abundance: many
j_gene: TRBJ1-2
d_gene: .

CDR3aa: CSATGTGGPSGANVLTF
CDR3nt: TGCAGTGCTACTGGGACAGGGGGCCCGTCTGGGGCCAACGTCCTGACTTTC
v_gene: TRBV20-1
abundance: many
j_gene: TRBJ2-6
d_gene: TRBD1

CDR3aa: CSARDRRRDEAFF
CDR3nt: TGCAGTGCTAGAGATCGGAGGCGTGATGAAGCTTTCTTT
v_gene: TRBV20-1
abundance: many
j_gene: TRBJ1-1
d_gene: .

CDR3aa: CASSLDVRTEAFF
CDR3nt: TGTGCCAGCAGCTTAGATGTACGAACTGAAGCTTTCTTT
v_gene: TRBV7-2
abundance: many
j_gene: TRBJ1-1
d_gene: .

CDR3aa: CASSDRRPYEQYF
CDR3nt: TGTGCCAGCAGTGATCGCAGACCCTACGAGCAGTACTTC
v_gene: TRBV12-3/TRBV12-4
abundance: many
j_gene: TRBJ2-7
d_gene: .

CDR3aa: CASSPLAGLGNEQFF
CDR3nt: TGTGCCAGCAGCCCACTAGCGGGGTTGGGCAATGAGCAGTTCTTC
v_gene: TRBV6-5
abundance: many
j_gene: TRBJ2-1
d_gene: TRBD2

CDR3aa: CSAIRDRGLYEQYF
CDR3nt: TGCAGTGCTATCCGGGACAGGGGGCTGTACGAGCAGTACTTC
v_gene: TRBV20-1
abundance: many
j_gene: TRBJ2-7
d_gene: TRBD1

CDR3aa: CASSPQGRNQPQHF
CDR3nt: TGCGCCAGCAGCCCCCAGGGGCGCAATCAGCCCCAGCATTTT
v_gene: TRBV5-1
abundance: many
j_gene: TRBJ1-5
d_gene: .

CDR3aa: CATSSRGGDTQYF
CDR3nt: TGTGCCACCAGCAGTAGGGGGGGAGATACGCAGTATTTT
v_gene: TRBV15
abundance: .
j_gene: TRBJ2-3
d_gene: .

CDR3aa: CSALLAGGLSYNEQFF
CDR3nt: TGCAGTGCCCTACTAGCGGGGGGCCTGTCCTACAATGAGCAGTTCTTC
v_gene: TRBV20-1
abundance: .
j_gene: TRBJ2-1
d_gene: TRBD2

CDR3aa: CASRKGESDTQYF
CDR3nt: TGCGCCAGCCGAAAGGGGGAATCGGATACGCAGTATTTT
v_gene: TRBV5-1
abundance: medium-sized
j_gene: TRBJ2-3
d_gene: .

CDR3aa: CASSQELTGYDTQYF
CDR3nt: TGTGCCAGCAGCCAAGAACTTACAGGGTATGATACGCAGTATTTT
v_gene: TRBV4-2
abundance: few
j_gene: TRBJ2-3
d_gene: .

CDR3aa: CSAQDRQGKRQNIQYF
CDR3nt: TGCAGTGCCCAAGACCGCCAGGGGAAAAGGCAAAACATTCAGTACTTC
v_gene: TRBV20-1
abundance: many
j_gene: TRBJ2-4
d_gene: .

CDR3aa: CASSLYSGGGYNEQFF
CDR3nt: TGCGCCAGCAGCTTGTATTCTGGGGGAGGATACAATGAGCAGTTCTTC
v_gene: TRBV5-1
abundance: many
j_gene: TRBJ2-1
d_gene: .

CDR3aa: CSARYLGPGFTNIQYF
CDR3nt: TGCAGTGCTAGATATCTCGGCCCGGGGTTCACAAACATTCAGTACTTC
v_gene: TRBV20-1
abundance: .
j_gene: TRBJ2-4
d_gene: .

CDR3aa: CASRGYGGYEQYF
CDR3nt: TGTGCCAGCAGGGGATACGGAGGCTACGAGCAGTACTTC
v_gene: TRBV2
abundance: many
j_gene: TRBJ2-7
d_gene: .

CDR3aa: CASSYQHPGELFF
CDR3nt: TGTGCCAGCAGTTATCAGCACCCCGGGGAGCTGTTTTTT
v_gene: TRBV7-9
abundance: .
j_gene: TRBJ2-2
d_gene: .

CDR3aa: CSARARDSGANVLTF
CDR3nt: TGCAGTGCTAGAGCGAGGGACTCTGGGGCCAACGTCCTGACTTTC
v_gene: TRBV20-1
abundance: many
j_gene: TRBJ2-6
d_gene: .

CDR3aa: CASSPRLAGGPRELFF
CDR3nt: TGTGCCAGCAGCCCCCGACTAGCGGGGGGGCCTCGGGAGCTGTTTTTT
v_gene: TRBV3-1
abundance: medium-sized
j_gene: TRBJ2-2
d_gene: TRBD2

CDR3aa: CSARPPSPRRYGYTF
CDR3nt: TGCAGTGCTAGGCCCCCCAGTCCGCGGCGGTATGGCTACACCTTC
v_gene: TRBV20-1
abundance: many
j_gene: TRBJ1-2
d_gene: .

CDR3aa: CSAREASSFHEQYF
CDR3nt: TGCAGTGCTAGAGAGGCTAGTAGTTTCCACGAGCAGTACTTC
v_gene: TRBV20-1
abundance: many
j_gene: TRBJ2-7
d_gene: .

CDR3aa: CSVAGVAVAGAPGGEQYF
CDR3nt: TGCAGTGTTGCCGGGGTTGCGGTAGCGGGAGCCCCTGGAGGAGAGCAGTACTTC
v_gene: TRBV20-1
abundance: .
j_gene: TRBJ2-7
d_gene: TRBD2

CDR3aa: CASSATIGLTDTQYF
CDR3nt: TGTGCCAGCAGCGCGACCATAGGCCTCACAGATACGCAGTATTTT
v_gene: TRBV11-2
abundance: few
j_gene: TRBJ2-3
d_gene: .

CDR3aa: CSARDPAGNQPQHF
CDR3nt: TGCAGTGCCCGGGACCCGGCGGGCAATCAGCCCCAGCATTTT
v_gene: TRBV20-1
abundance: many
j_gene: TRBJ1-5
d_gene: .

CDR3aa: CASSPSTVSSGNTIYF
CDR3nt: TGCGCCAGCAGCCCGTCCACCGTGAGCTCTGGAAACACCATATATTTT
v_gene: TRBV5-1
abundance: many
j_gene: TRBJ1-3
d_gene: .

CDR3aa: CASSEQNLYNSPLHF
CDR3nt: TGTGCCAGCAGTGAACAGAATTTATACAATTCACCCCTCCACTTT
v_gene: TRBV2
abundance: many
j_gene: TRBJ1-6
d_gene: .

CDR3aa: CASNPGRWNTEAFF
CDR3nt: TGCGCCAGCAATCCGGGACGGTGGAACACTGAAGCTTTCTTT
v_gene: TRBV5-1
abundance: many
j_gene: TRBJ1-1
d_gene: .

CDR3aa: CASSSGGRANVLTF
CDR3nt: TGCGCCAGCAGCTCAGGGGGCCGGGCCAACGTCCTGACTTTC
v_gene: TRBV5-1
abundance: many
j_gene: TRBJ2-6
d_gene: TRBD1

CDR3aa: CAMGPGTDYGYTF
CDR3nt: TGTGCCATGGGCCCCGGGACAGACTATGGCTACACCTTC
v_gene: TRBV4-2
abundance: .
j_gene: TRBJ1-2
d_gene: TRBD1

CDR3aa: CASRQTSAAYNEQFF
CDR3nt: TGTGCCAGCAGGCAGACTAGCGCGGCCTACAATGAGCAGTTCTTC
v_gene: TRBV6-5
abundance: many
j_gene: TRBJ2-1
d_gene: TRBD2

CDR3aa: CASSLRETGATNEKLFF
CDR3nt: TGCGCCAGCAGCTTGAGAGAAACAGGTGCAACTAATGAAAAACTGTTTTTT
v_gene: TRBV5-1
abundance: many
j_gene: TRBJ1-4
d_gene: .

CDR3aa: CATSRQGQGNTEAFF
CDR3nt: TGTGCCACCAGCAGACAAGGACAGGGCAACACTGAAGCTTTCTTT
v_gene: TRBV15
abundance: many
j_gene: TRBJ1-1
d_gene: TRBD1

CDR3aa: CASSQGGAPNEQFF
CDR3nt: TGTGCCAGCAGCCAAGGAGGGGCCCCCAATGAGCAGTTCTTC
v_gene: TRBV14
abundance: many
j_gene: TRBJ2-1
d_gene: .

CDR3aa: CASSRGGGFEQFF
CDR3nt: TGTGCCAGCAGCCGTGGGGGGGGATTTGAGCAGTTCTTC
v_gene: TRBV3-1
abundance: many
j_gene: TRBJ2-1
d_gene: TRBD2

CDR3aa: CASSGDMRGITDTQYF
CDR3nt: TGTGCCAGCAGTGGAGATATGCGGGGGATAACAGATACGCAGTATTTT
v_gene: TRBV2
abundance: many
j_gene: TRBJ2-3
d_gene: TRBD2

CDR3aa: CASSYDLLAGGTDTQYF
CDR3nt: TGTGCCAGCAGCTACGATTTACTAGCGGGGGGCACAGATACGCAGTATTTT
v_gene: TRBV5-6
abundance: many
j_gene: TRBJ2-3
d_gene: TRBD2

CDR3aa: CSAREHGDTEAFF
CDR3nt: TGCAGTGCTAGAGAGCATGGTGACACTGAAGCTTTCTTT
v_gene: TRBV20-1
abundance: many
j_gene: TRBJ1-1
d_gene: .

CDR3aa: CASRGAWGSSYEQYF
CDR3nt: TGTGCCAGCAGGGGTGCGTGGGGCAGCTCCTACGAGCAGTACTTC
v_gene: TRBV6-6
abundance: many
j_gene: TRBJ2-7
d_gene: .

CDR3aa: CSVAGIGNNEQFF
CDR3nt: TGCAGTGTAGCGGGGATCGGAAACAATGAGCAGTTCTTC
v_gene: TRBV20-1
abundance: many
j_gene: TRBJ2-1
d_gene: TRBD2

CDR3aa: CATSRSYREIWEQYF
CDR3nt: TGTGCCACCAGCAGATCCTACAGGGAAATCTGGGAGCAGTACTTC
v_gene: TRBV15
abundance: many
j_gene: TRBJ2-7
d_gene: .

CDR3aa: CASSLAGQILTYEQYF
CDR3nt: TGCGCCAGCAGCTTGGCGGGACAGATCCTGACCTACGAGCAGTACTTC
v_gene: TRBV5-1
abundance: many
j_gene: TRBJ2-7
d_gene: TRBD1

CDR3aa: CASSATGNTEAFF
CDR3nt: TGTGCCAGCAGCGCGACAGGGAACACTGAAGCTTTCTTT
v_gene: TRBV6-4
abundance: many
j_gene: TRBJ1-1
d_gene: .

CDR3aa: CASSLIPGSSYEQYF
CDR3nt: TGTGCCAGCAGTTTAATACCCGGGTCCTCCTACGAGCAGTACTTC
v_gene: TRBV12-3/TRBV12-4
abundance: many
j_gene: TRBJ2-7
d_gene: .

CDR3aa: CSASPPRVAKNIQYF
CDR3nt: TGCAGTGCTAGTCCCCCCAGAGTAGCCAAAAACATTCAGTACTTC
v_gene: TRBV20-1
abundance: many
j_gene: TRBJ2-4
d_gene: .

CDR3aa: CASSFRVEQFF
CDR3nt: TGTGCCAGCAGTTTCCGAGTCGAGCAGTTCTTC
v_gene: TRBV12-3/TRBV12-4
abundance: many
j_gene: TRBJ2-1
d_gene: .

CDR3aa: CASIRQAGYGYTF
CDR3nt: TGTGCCAGCATCAGACAGGCAGGGTATGGCTACACCTTC
v_gene: TRBV6-6
abundance: many
j_gene: TRBJ1-2
d_gene: .

CDR3aa: CASSQVGGTYGYTF
CDR3nt: TGTGCCAGCAGCCAAGTAGGGGGAACCTATGGCTACACCTTC
v_gene: TRBV3-1
abundance: many
j_gene: TRBJ1-2
d_gene: .

CDR3aa: CASSFSGTGDFEQYF
CDR3nt: TGTGCCAGCAGCTTCTCCGGGACAGGAGATTTCGAGCAGTACTTC
v_gene: TRBV7-9
abundance: many
j_gene: TRBJ2-7
d_gene: TRBD1

CDR3aa: CSARSGGRDTQYF
CDR3nt: TGCAGTGCTAGGAGCGGGGGGCGGGATACGCAGTATTTT
v_gene: TRBV20-1
abundance: many
j_gene: TRBJ2-3
d_gene: TRBD2

CDR3aa: CASSPELRAKGELFF
CDR3nt: TGTGCCAGCTCACCAGAGTTGCGGGCAAAAGGGGAGCTGTTTTTT
v_gene: TRBV18
abundance: .
j_gene: TRBJ2-2
d_gene: .

CDR3aa: CASSFDRGQGNTEAFF
CDR3nt: TGTGCCAGCAGCTTCGATCGGGGTCAGGGGAACACTGAAGCTTTCTTT
v_gene: TRBV7-9
abundance: many
j_gene: TRBJ1-1
d_gene: .